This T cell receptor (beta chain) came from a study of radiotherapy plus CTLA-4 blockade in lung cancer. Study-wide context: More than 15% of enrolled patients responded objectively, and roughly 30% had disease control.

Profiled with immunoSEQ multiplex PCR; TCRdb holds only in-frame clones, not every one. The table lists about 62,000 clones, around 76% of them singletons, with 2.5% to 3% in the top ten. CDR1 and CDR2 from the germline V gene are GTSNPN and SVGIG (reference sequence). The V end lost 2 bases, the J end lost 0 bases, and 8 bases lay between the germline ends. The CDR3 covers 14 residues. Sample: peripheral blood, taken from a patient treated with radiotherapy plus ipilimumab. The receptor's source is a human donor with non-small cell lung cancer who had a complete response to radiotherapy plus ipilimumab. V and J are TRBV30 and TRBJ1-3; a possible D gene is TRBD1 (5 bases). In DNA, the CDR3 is TGTGCCTGGAGTCTAGGGGCCTCTGGAAACACCATATATTTT. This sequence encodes CAWSLGASGNTIYF.